The rows below give T cell receptor beta chains drawn from one sample of a study of neurological immune-mediated disorders. TCRdb re-analysed the 5' RACE reads in MiXCR, keeping a single row per CDR3 protein. The repertoire has 30,000 to 35,000 distinct CDR3 sequences, about 4% of them found once; the top ten carry roughly 25%. Specimen: CD4+ T cells from blood. The source of these receptors is a woman between 35 and 50 years old in good health. CDR3s include the opening cysteine and the closing phenylalanine or tryptophan. D genes are given only for firm matches. The listing skips clone size in some rows; elsewhere it reads once, few, many or a size class.

cdr3_nt cdr3_aa v_call d_call j_call clone_size
TGTGCCAGCAGTTTAGTTACCTCTGGGGCCAACGTCCTGACTTTC CASSLVTSGANVLTF TRBV6-5 NA TRBJ2-6 many
TGTGCCACCCCCGGTGGGGCAGATACGCAGTATTTT CATPGGADTQYF TRBV7-9 NA TRBJ2-3 many
TGTGCCAGCAGTTACGGGAGGACTAGCGGGAACACCGGGGAGCTGTTTTTT CASSYGRTSGNTGELFF TRBV6-5 TRBD2 TRBJ2-2 many
TGTGCCAGCAGTAGGTCGACAGAGAATGAAAAACTGTTTTTT CASSRSTENEKLFF TRBV6-5 NA TRBJ1-4 medium-sized
TGTGCCAGCAGGGACAGGAGCACCGGGGAGCTGTTTTTT CASRDRSTGELFF TRBV12-3/TRBV12-4 TRBD1 TRBJ2-2 many
TGTGCCAGCAGCCCGGACAGGCTGAACACTGAAGCTTTCTTT CASSPDRLNTEAFF TRBV7-8 TRBD1 TRBJ1-1 many
TGTGCCAGCAGTCCCCAGGACAGGGTTAATGGCTACACCTTC CASSPQDRVNGYTF TRBV28 TRBD1 TRBJ1-2 many
TGCAGTGCTAGTTCGGGACGGAAGGAAAAACTGTTTTTT CSASSGRKEKLFF TRBV20-1 NA TRBJ1-4 many
TGCGCCAGCAGCTTTCGGGACGGGGCAACAGATACGCAGTATTTT CASSFRDGATDTQYF TRBV5-1 NA TRBJ2-3 many
TGTGCCAGCAGTCCTTTTCAGGGCAATCAGCCCCAGCATTTT CASSPFQGNQPQHF TRBV12-3/TRBV12-4 NA TRBJ1-5 many
TGTGCCAGCAGCCCCCGACAGGGGGCGCCGTTCTTT CASSPRQGAPFF TRBV13 TRBD1 TRBJ1-1 many
TGCGCCAGCAGCTTGGGGGGTGGGAGCACCTACGAGCAGTACTTC CASSLGGGSTYEQYF TRBV5-1 NA TRBJ2-7 many
TGCGCCAGCAGCTTGCCCGGATACAATGAGCAGTTCTTC CASSLPGYNEQFF TRBV5-1 NA TRBJ2-1 medium-sized
TGCAGCGTTTCAGGGGGGGGACTTACTTTCTTC CSVSGGGLTFF TRBV29-1 NA TRBJ2-1 many
TGCAGTGCAAGCCGGGACAGCAAGAATGAGCAGTTCTTC CSASRDSKNEQFF TRBV20-1 TRBD1 TRBJ2-1 many
TGTGCCAGTAGTTACAGGCTCTCCTACGAGCAGTACTTC CASSYRLSYEQYF TRBV19 NA TRBJ2-7 NA
TGTGCCATCACCGAGGGTGGCGGCTACGAGCAGTACTTC CAITEGGGYEQYF TRBV10-3 NA TRBJ2-7 many
TGTGCCAGCAGTCCGAGGGGCCGTGGAGGCTACACCTTC CASSPRGRGGYTF TRBV12-3/TRBV12-4 NA TRBJ1-2 many